A selection of T cell receptor beta chains follows, all from one sample in a study of HIV-infected patients and healthy controls. TCRdb fed the 5' RACE reads into MiXCR, producing one record per CDR3 protein. The sample contains fewer than 20,000 distinct CDR3 sequences, 9% to 15% of which appear only once. Sequences were obtained from blood. These TCRs come from an adult in good health. The CDR3 runs from the conserved cysteine through the conserved F or W. Fields, in order: D gene, J gene, clone size, V gene, CDR3 DNA, CDR3 protein. A D gene is named only where the DNA matches it firmly. Rows give clone size only sometimes, using once, few, many, or a class for an expanded clone.

.	TRBJ1-1	.	TRBV29-1	TGCAGCGTTGAAGATGGAGAAGCTTTCTTT	CSVEDGEAFF
.	TRBJ1-1	few	TRBV29-1	TGCAGCGTGGGGTCCGAAGGGAGTGAAGCTTTCTTT	CSVGSEGSEAFF
TRBD2	TRBJ2-3	medium-sized	TRBV7-2	TGTGCCAGCAGCGAACGGACTAGCGGGGGTGATACGCAGTATTTT	CASSERTSGGDTQYF
.	TRBJ2-3	many	TRBV5-1	TGCGCCAGCAGTAAACTAGAGACAGATACGCAGTATTTT	CASSKLETDTQYF
.	TRBJ1-1	many	TRBV7-2	TGTGCCAGCTTCAGTCCAGGCGTGAGGAAAGCTTTCTTT	CASFSPGVRKAFF
.	TRBJ2-6	many	TRBV7-2	TGTGCCAGCAGCCCAGACCCCGCGGCAGGGGCCAACGTCCTGACTTTC	CASSPDPAAGANVLTF
.	TRBJ2-7	many	TRBV25-1	TGTGCCACCATGGAGGACCGGTCCTACGAGCAGTACTTC	CATMEDRSYEQYF
.	TRBJ2-1	many	TRBV20-1	TGCAGTGCTACCAACTCCCACTACAATGAGCAGTTCTTC	CSATNSHYNEQFF
.	TRBJ2-3	few	TRBV18	TGTGCCAGCTCACCACCCGGGGCCCGGGATACGCAGTATTTT	CASSPPGARDTQYF
.	TRBJ1-5	medium-sized	TRBV7-2	TGTGCCAGCAGCTTAGGAGTTATAGGTAATCAGCCCCAGCATTTT	CASSLGVIGNQPQHF
TRBD1	TRBJ1-1	many	TRBV30	TGTGCCTGGACCCGAAAACTACTACCAGGGGGGAACACTGAAGCTTTCTTT	CAWTRKLLPGGNTEAFF
TRBD2	TRBJ2-3	many	TRBV6-2/TRBV6-3	TGTGCCAGCAGTTATAAGCGGGGGGGGTACACAGATACGCAGTATTTT	CASSYKRGGYTDTQYF
.	TRBJ2-7	many	TRBV12-3/TRBV12-4	TGTGCCAGCAGTTTAGGGCAGGACGTAGGCCAGCAGTACTTC	CASSLGQDVGQQYF
TRBD1	TRBJ1-5	many	TRBV12-3/TRBV12-4	TGTGCCAGCAGTCCACCGGGACAGGGGGCTTCTCAGCCCCAGCATTTT	CASSPPGQGASQPQHF
.	TRBJ1-1	medium-sized	TRBV29-1	TGCAGCGTTGAAGAAGTGGACGATTCGAACACTGAAGCTTTCTTT	CSVEEVDDSNTEAFF
.	TRBJ2-3	many	TRBV4-3	TGCGCCAGCAGCCAAGAGAGGGTTACAGATACGCAGTATTTT	CASSQERVTDTQYF
TRBD2	TRBJ2-3	.	TRBV14	TGTGCCAGCAGCCAAGCAAGCCGGACTAGCGGGACAGATACGCAGTATTTT	CASSQASRTSGTDTQYF
.	TRBJ1-1	medium-sized	TRBV4-2	TGTGCCAGCAGCCAAGATTTTACGGCAGAGTTGGAAGCTTTCTTT	CASSQDFTAELEAFF
TRBD1	TRBJ1-2	many	TRBV28	TGTGCCAGCAATGGGGACAGGGGATTATTTCGCTACACCTTC	CASNGDRGLFRYTF
TRBD1	TRBJ2-7	few	TRBV6-2/TRBV6-3	TGTGCCAGCAGAAGACAGGGGGGAACCTACGAGCAGTACTTC	CASRRQGGTYEQYF
.	TRBJ1-2	few	TRBV7-2	TGTGCCAGCAGCTTAATGACAGAGCTCTATGGCTACACCTTC	CASSLMTELYGYTF
.	TRBJ2-2	medium-sized	TRBV9	TGTGCCAGCAGCGTACGGCATAGCGCCGGGGAGCTGTTTTTT	CASSVRHSAGELFF
.	TRBJ1-1	many	TRBV5-1	TGCGCCAGCAGCTTGGTTTCAGGGGTGAACTCTGAAGCTTTCTTT	CASSLVSGVNSEAFF
.	TRBJ1-6	many	TRBV12-3/TRBV12-4	TGTGCCAGCAGTCCGTACGGACTCACCGACTATAATTCACCCCTCCACTTT	CASSPYGLTDYNSPLHF
.	TRBJ1-1	many	TRBV29-1	TGCAGCGTTCCGGGGGTGATGAACACTGAAGCTTTCTTT	CSVPGVMNTEAFF
TRBD1	TRBJ2-2	many	TRBV6-2/TRBV6-3	TGTGCCAGCAGTATGACAGGGGCGGCCGGCGGGGAGCTGTTTTTT	CASSMTGAAGGELFF
.	TRBJ1-5	many	TRBV18	TGTGCCAGCTCACCGAATACGAATCAGCCCCAGCATTTT	CASSPNTNQPQHF
.	TRBJ2-6	.	TRBV4-2	TGTGCCAGCAGCCAAGGGGCCGACTCTGGGGCCAACGTCCTGACTTTC	CASSQGADSGANVLTF
TRBD1	TRBJ1-1	.	TRBV7-9	TGTGCCAGCAGCTTCGGTGGACAGGGTGAAGCTTTCTTT	CASSFGGQGEAFF
TRBD1	TRBJ1-3	many	TRBV5-5	TGTGCCAGCAGCTTGGGCCCCCAGGGGGCTGGAAACACCATATATTTT	CASSLGPQGAGNTIYF
.	TRBJ2-3	.	TRBV7-2	TGTGCCAGCAGCTTAGCGCGTGGCGGGGCTCCTTACTCCACAGATACGCAGTATTTT	CASSLARGGAPYSTDTQYF
.	TRBJ2-1	many	TRBV20-1	TGCAGTGCTAGAGATCCTAGGACAAGCAATGAGCAGTTCTTC	CSARDPRTSNEQFF
.	TRBJ2-7	many	TRBV4-1	TGCGCCAGCAGCCAAGGGGGGGGCCAGTCCTACGAGCAGTACTTC	CASSQGGGQSYEQYF
.	TRBJ1-5	few	TRBV12-3/TRBV12-4	TGTGCCAGCGGGGCGGGACATAGCAATCAGCCCCAGCATTTT	CASGAGHSNQPQHF
.	TRBJ1-1	medium-sized	TRBV5-1	TGCGCCAGCAGCTTGGCCTTGGGGGGCACTGAAGCTTTCTTT	CASSLALGGTEAFF
TRBD1	TRBJ2-7	medium-sized	TRBV11-2	TGTGCCAGCAGCCCGACAGGGTTCGACGAGCAGTACTTC	CASSPTGFDEQYF
TRBD2	TRBJ2-1	medium-sized	TRBV20-1	TGCAGTGCTAGCTTTCCCCCGACTAGCGGGGGGCTGATTGAGCAGTTCTTC	CSASFPPTSGGLIEQFF
.	TRBJ1-5	medium-sized	TRBV19	TGTGCCAGTAAAGGTTATAGCAATCAGCCCCAGCATTTT	CASKGYSNQPQHF
.	TRBJ1-1	many	TRBV28	TGTGCCAGCAGGGACAGCATGAACACTGAAGCTTTCTTT	CASRDSMNTEAFF
.	TRBJ1-1	many	TRBV7-2	TGTGCCAGCAGCTCATTCCGGAACACTGAAGCTTTCTTT	CASSSFRNTEAFF
.	TRBJ2-1	many	TRBV4-3	TGCGCCAGCAGCCCTAATCGGGGGTATGAGCAGTTCTTC	CASSPNRGYEQFF
.	TRBJ1-5	many	TRBV6-2/TRBV6-3	TGTGCCAGCAGTTACTCGGTCAGGAATCAGCCCCAGCATTTT	CASSYSVRNQPQHF
.	TRBJ2-3	few	TRBV19	TGTGCCAGTAGTATAAGGACCGAGGATACGCAGTATTTT	CASSIRTEDTQYF
.	TRBJ2-4	.	TRBV20-1	TGCAGTGCTAGAAGCGGACTAGCCAAAAACATTCAGTACTTC	CSARSGLAKNIQYF
.	TRBJ1-6	many	TRBV7-2	TGTGCCAGCAGCTTACCTTTAATCGGGGACCCCTATAGGGTACCCCTCCACTTT	CASSLPLIGDPYRVPLHF
.	TRBJ1-4	medium-sized	TRBV9	TGTGCCAGCAGCGTAACGGGCTTTAATGAAAAACTGTTTTTT	CASSVTGFNEKLFF
.	TRBJ1-1	few	TRBV12-3/TRBV12-4	TGTGCCAGCGGACCGACTGAGAACACTGAAGCTTTCTTT	CASGPTENTEAFF